A single sample gave rise to the 20 T cell receptor beta chains below, sequenced in a study of T cell responses to AZD1222 COVID-19 vaccine. Measured with immunoSEQ multiplex PCR; TCRdb has only the in-frame clones, and not every one. The repertoire includes about 120,000 clones, approximately 92% of them detected once, and 11% to 15% sits in the top ten. Here the sequenced sample was peripheral blood, taken on day 0 of AZD1222 vaccination. The receptors originated from an adult in good health.

The chain combines TRBV6-5 with TRBJ1-4, with TRBD1 matching over 8 bases. The CDR3 contains 15 residues. The J segment lost 0 bases and the V segment lost 6 bases, leaving 3 bases of the junction unmatched. Germline values: CDR1 MNHEY, CDR2 SVGAGI. In DNA form, the CDR3 reads TGTGCCAGCAGGACAGGGGTTGCAACTAATGAAAAACTGTTTTTT. This sequence encodes CASRTGVATNEKLFF.

The chain links TRBV14 to TRBJ2-1; the D gene could be TRBD1 or TRBD2 (5 bases each). The CDR3 has 12 amino acids. With 2 bases removed from V and 8 bases from J, the gap between germline ends came to 7 bases. CDR1 is SGHDN and CDR2 is FVKESK in the germline V gene. The DNA of the CDR3 is TGTGCCAGCAGCCAATTGGGGGATGAGCAGTTCTTC. Translated: CASSQLGDEQFF.

The chain joins TRBV6-5 to TRBJ1-2; 7 nucleotides match TRBD1. The germline gives CDR1 MNHEY, CDR2 SVGAGI. The CDR3 length is 14 residues. J gave up 2 bases and V 6 bases, and 6 bases lay outside the gene matches. CDR3 in amino acids: CASRPGQLNYGYTF. CDR3 bases: TGTGCCAGCAGACCGGGACAGCTAAACTATGGCTACACCTTC.

Note on this clone: Additional DNA sequences in this sample encode the identical CDR3. The chain is built from TRBV3-1 (or the pseudogene TRBV3-2) and TRBJ2-1; no definite D call. V dropped 2 bases and J dropped 9 bases, with 17 bases sitting between them. Germline lookup yields CDR1 LGHDT and CDR2 YNNKEL (reference sequence). This CDR3 spans 15 amino acids. Here the CDR3 reads CASSQRFRISPEQFF. As DNA, the CDR3 is TGTGCCAGCAGCCAACGTTTCCGAATTAGTCCTGAGCAGTTCTTC.

Only one count was recorded for this clone. The chain uses TRBV24-1 and TRBJ2-1, with TRBD1 matching over 9 bases. This CDR3 comprises 17 residues. V lost 4 bases, J lost 10 bases, and 16 bases stayed unmatched. Germline V gene sequence: CDR1 KGHDR, CDR2 SFDVKD. The CDR3 DNA reads TGTGCCACCAGTGAGAGAACAGGGGGCGCAGGGAACGTCGAGCAGTTCTTC. It is translated as CATSERTGGAGNVEQFF.

The J gene is TRBJ2-7, the V gene TRBV7-2, with TRBD1 matching 9 bases. The CDR3 is 16 residues long. The V gene end was trimmed by 1 base and the J gene end by 2 bases; junction bases not matched to a gene: 6. Germline V gene lookup returns CDR1 SGHTA and CDR2 FQGNSA. The DNA of the CDR3 is TGTGCCAGCAGCTTAGTCTTCGGGACAGGGACCTACGAGCAGTACTTC. Translating gives CASSLVFGTGTYEQYF.

This clone is labeled as medium-sized. The V gene is TRBV6-5, the J gene TRBJ1-6, with 8 bases matching TRBD1. CDR3 length equals 14 residues. The J segment lost 5 bases and the V segment lost 6 bases, leaving 3 bases of the junction unmatched. Germline CDR1 MNHEY, CDR2 SVGAGI. The CDR3 protein is CASSGTGDNSPLHF. CDR3 coding DNA: TGTGCCAGCAGCGGGACAGGCGATAATTCACCCCTCCACTTT.

The chain has TRBV2 and TRBJ2-7, with 7 bases that match TRBD1. The CDR3 is 16 residues long. The V gene end was trimmed by 6 bases and the J gene end by 9 bases; junction bases not matched to a gene: 20. CDR1 SNHLY and CDR2 FYNNEI come from the germline V gene. Written as DNA, the CDR3 is TGTGCCAGCAGCGAAAACCGACAGGGAGTAATCCGTCGGCAGTACTTC. Its protein is CASSENRQGVIRRQYF.

A single count supports this clone. The gene calls are TRBV18 and TRBJ1-1; D not resolved. This CDR3 has 16 residues. Trimming took 3 bases from V and 0 from J, leaving 14 bases between them. From germline, CDR1 is KGHSH and CDR2 LQKENI. Here the CDR3 DNA reads TGTGCCAGCTCACCCAGTCGAGGACTTATGAACACTGAAGCTTTCTTT. It encodes CASSPSRGLMNTEAFF. Full variable domain (missing parts from reference TRBV18 and TRBJ1-1): NAGVMQNPRHLVRRRGQEARLRCSPMKGHSHVYWYRQLPEEGLKFMVYLQKENIIDESGMPKERFSAEFPKEGPSILRIQQVVRGDSAAYFCASSPSRGLMNTEAFFGQGTRLTVV.

The rearrangement uses TRBV27 and TRBJ1-1; TRBD1 matches at 10 bases. V lost 3 bases, J lost 5 bases, and 12 bases stayed unmatched. The CDR3 covers 17 residues. Germline V gives CDR1 MNHEY, CDR2 SMNVEV (reference sequence). The DNA of the CDR3 is TGTGCCAGCAGTTTGACGACAGGGGGCGCGGGCAGAACTGAAGCTTTCTTT. It codes for CASSLTTGGAGRTEAFF.

The chain has TRBV4-3 and TRBJ1-4; possibly TRBD1 for D (6 bases). Per germline, CDR1 LGHNA and CDR2 YSLEER. Trimming pared 9 bases from V and 8 bases from J, leaving 19 bases between. This CDR3 spans 14 amino acids. This chain's CDR3 is CASSRDTRPEKLFF. CDR3 DNA: TGCGCCAGTTCTAGGGACACAAGGCCGGAAAAACTGTTTTTT.

The genes are TRBV11-2 and TRBJ1-5; D is perhaps TRBD1 (5 bases). The V and J ends lost 5 bases and 6 bases respectively, with 17 bases between them. The CDR3 consists of 15 residues. Germline V gene data show CDR1 as SGHAT and CDR2 as FQNNGV. Here the CDR3 reads CASSPGQGGSQPQHF. In DNA, the CDR3 is TGTGCCAGCAGCCCGGGGCAGGGCGGGAGTCAGCCCCAGCATTTT. The full variable domain, in which reference TRBV11-2 and TRBJ1-5 provide the parts outside the CDR3, is EAGVAQSPRYKIIEKRQSVAFWCNPISGHATLYWYQQILGQGPKLLIQFQNNGVVDDSQLPKDRFSAERLKGVDSTLKIQPAKLEDSAVYLCASSPGQGGSQPQHFGDGTRLSIL.

The chain couples TRBV2 to TRBJ1-4; perhaps TRBD1 as D (5 bases). This CDR3 has 16 amino acids. Looked up from germline, CDR1 is SNHLY and CDR2 is FYNNEI. V was shortened by 5 bases and J by 7 bases, with 20 bases between the two germline ends. The CDR3 spells CASSWTGRDLGEKLFF. The DNA of the CDR3 is TGTGCCAGCAGTTGGACCGGACGGGACTTGGGTGAAAAACTGTTTTTT.

V gene TRBV6-5 combines with J gene TRBJ2-7; D could derive from TRBD1 or TRBD2 (5 bases each). The CDR3 contains 13 residues. Germline-derived CDR1 and CDR2 are MNHEY and SVGAGI. V gave up 6 bases and J gave up 3 bases, with 12 bases separating them. The DNA for the CDR3 is TGTGCCAGCAGGAGGGACCTCCACTACGAGCAGTACTTC. It yields the protein CASRRDLHYEQYF.

The chain uses TRBV7-2 and TRBJ1-2; 8 nucleotides line up with TRBD1. J gave up 8 bases and V 6 bases, and 8 bases lay outside the gene matches. The germline gives CDR1 SGHTA, CDR2 FQGNSA. CDR3 size: 13 residues. The CDR3 sequence is CASSLQGGEGYTF. The CDR3 bases are TGTGCCAGCAGTCTACAGGGGGGCGAAGGCTACACCTTC.

The chain links TRBV7-9 to TRBJ1-2; unclear D gene. With 1 base removed from V and 3 bases from J, the gap between germline ends came to 6 bases. This CDR3 contains 13 residues. CDR1 SEHNR and CDR2 FQNEAQ come from the germline V gene (reference sequence). Here the CDR3 reads CASSLVAYYGYTF. The CDR3 DNA sequence: TGTGCCAGCAGCTTAGTGGCTTACTATGGCTACACCTTC.

The gene calls are TRBV6-5 and TRBJ1-2, with TRBD1 identical over 7 bases. Germline lookup yields CDR1 MNHEY and CDR2 SVGAGI. The trim removed 0 bases at V and 4 bases at J, leaving 5 bases unmatched. This CDR3 region has 15 residues. CDR3 sequence (DNA): TGTGCCAGCAGTTACTCAAGGACAGGATCCTATGGCTACACCTTC. This codes for CASSYSRTGSYGYTF.

This chain joins TRBV7-2 and TRBJ1-6; no clear D gene. Trimming cost V 5 bases and J 4 bases, with 6 bases left between them. Per the germline V gene, CDR1 is SGHTA and CDR2 is FQGNSA. This CDR3 comprises 13 residues. The CDR3 reads CASSRSYNSPLHF. The CDR3, as DNA: TGTGCCAGCAGCCGATCTTATAATTCACCCCTCCACTTT.

V gene TRBV6-1 combines with J gene TRBJ1-2; perhaps TRBD1 as D (5 bases). CDR1 is MNHNS, CDR2 SASEGT, per germline. The ends were cut back, 1 base at V and 3 bases at J, with 12 bases in the middle. This CDR3 is built from 15 residues. CDR3 region: CASSEESGADYGYTF. The CDR3, as DNA: TGTGCCAGCAGTGAAGAATCTGGGGCCGACTATGGCTACACCTTC.

The rearrangement joins TRBV7-7 to TRBJ1-1; perhaps TRBD1 as D (6 bases). In germline, CDR1 is SSHAT, CDR2 FNYEAQ (reference sequence). The CDR3 runs to 18 residues. V was shortened by 5 bases and J by 1 base, with 23 bases between the two germline ends. CDR3 sequence: CASSLTWGLQGKNTEAFF. CDR3 DNA: TGTGCCAGCAGCCTAACGTGGGGGCTACAGGGTAAGAACACTGAAGCTTTCTTT.